Each of the 30 T cell receptor beta chains below was sequenced from the same sample in a study of identical twins. TCRdb re-analysed the 5' RACE reads in MiXCR, keeping a single row per CDR3 protein. Here the sample spans 1.5 million to 2 million distinct CDR3 sequences, roughly 35% being singletons. Sequenced input: cord blood. These receptors were obtained from a newborn girl in good health.

The gene calls are TRBV28 and TRBJ2-7; 13 positions agree with TRBD2. There are 16 residues in the CDR3. Germline loops: CDR1 MDHEN, CDR2 SYDVKM. J gave up 2 bases and V 2 bases, and 3 bases lay outside the gene matches. Here the CDR3 DNA reads TGTGCCAGCAGTTTACCTGGACTAGCGGGAGCCTACGAGCAGTACTTC. Translation gives CASSLPGLAGAYEQYF.

The chain uses TRBV9 and TRBJ2-3; D is ambiguous. The CDR3 is 17 residues long. Per germline, CDR1 SGDLS and CDR2 YYNGEE. V lost 3 bases and J 1 base, leaving 18 bases between the germline ends. The CDR3, as DNA: TGTGCCAGCAGCGCCCAATTTAGCCCGTCTCGCACAGATACGCAGTATTTT. Amino acid sequence: CASSAQFSPSRTDTQYF.

This clonotype was seen only a few times. The chain links TRBV12-3 or TRBV12-4 to TRBJ2-7; D is possibly TRBD1 (7 bases). Trimming shortened V by 2 bases and J by 6 bases, and 11 bases separated the two germline ends. The CDR3 runs 13 residues. This CDR3 is CASSLSQGGEQYF. The CDR3 DNA reads as TGTGCCAGCAGTTTAAGTCAGGGGGGCGAGCAGTACTTC.

This clonotype was seen once. The chain combines TRBV6-5 with TRBJ2-4, with 9 bases lining up with TRBD1. Germline CDR1 MNHEY, CDR2 SVGAGI. CDR3 size: 13 residues. Trimming took 8 bases from V and 13 from J; bases not matched to a gene: 12. CDR3 in amino acids: CASRGTGFYGQYF. CDR3 coding DNA: TGTGCCAGCCGAGGGACAGGGTTCTACGGGCAGTACTTC.

A remark on this clonotype: A much bigger clone sits one base away, suggesting this may be a read error. The rearrangement links TRBV29-1 to TRBJ2-1; perhaps TRBD2 as D (5 bases). The CDR3 contains 13 residues. CDR1 is SQVTM and CDR2 is ANQGSEA in the germline V gene. Here the CDR3 DNA reads TGCAGCGTTGCCCTAGCAGCGTACAATGAGCGGTTCTTC. It codes for CSVALAAYNERFF.

The rearrangement links TRBV12-3 or TRBV12-4 to TRBJ2-1, with TRBD2 matching 9 bases. The CDR3 runs 15 residues. The J segment lost 9 bases and the V segment lost 3 bases, leaving 9 bases of the junction unmatched. The chain's CDR3 is CASSFSSGGWGEQFF. The CDR3 DNA reads as TGTGCCAGCAGTTTTTCGAGCGGGGGGTGGGGTGAGCAGTTCTTC.

The gene calls are TRBV12-3 or TRBV12-4 and TRBJ2-5; maybe TRBD2 (6 bases). V dropped 6 bases and J dropped 1 base, with 9 bases sitting between them. The length of the CDR3 is 13 residues. CDR3 DNA: TGTGCCAGCAGGCCGGGGGTCCAAGAGACCCAGTACTTC. The encoded protein is CASRPGVQETQYF.

The chain uses TRBV20-1 and TRBJ2-3; 8 bases agree with TRBD2. V shed 5 bases, J shed 0 bases, and the junction held 4 bases outside the gene matches. The CDR3 spans 14 residues. Germline CDR1 DFQATT, CDR2 SNEGSKA (reference sequence). CDR3 sequence: CSAPLAVSTDTQYF. CDR3 coding DNA: TGCAGTGCTCCACTAGCGGTTAGCACAGATACGCAGTATTTT.

This clonotype has at least ten counts. The CDR3 nucleotides read TGCAGCGCCGGGACTAGCGGGAGAGATACGCAGTATTTT. Translation gives CSAGTSGRDTQYF. V gene TRBV29-1 combines with J gene TRBJ2-3; the match to TRBD2 covers 14 bases. The germline V gene encodes CDR1 SQVTM and CDR2 ANQGSEA. The CDR3 covers 13 residues. J gave up 5 bases and V 7 bases, and 2 bases lay outside the gene matches.

There are a few counts of this clonotype. The chain couples TRBV5-5 to TRBJ1-1, with 9 bases matching TRBD1. The junction had 3 bases not matched to a gene; V was cut back by 2 bases and J by 4 bases. This CDR3 is 14 amino acids long. Per the germline V gene, CDR1 is SGHKS and CDR2 is YYEKEE (reference sequence). The CDR3 DNA reads TGTGCCAGCAGCTTCTTGGACAGGGGCACTGAAGCTTTCTTT. This codes for CASSFLDRGTEAFF.

This clonotype turned up a few times. This chain connects TRBV7-2 to TRBJ1-2, with TRBD1 matching over 9 bases. This CDR3 region has 15 residues. The V gene end was trimmed by 5 bases and the J gene end by 4 bases; junction bases not matched to a gene: 8. Germline V gene sequence: CDR1 SGHTA, CDR2 FQGNSA. The CDR3 bases are TGTGCCAGCAGCCCTACAGGGGGCTCTGTCTATGGCTACACCTTC. Encoded protein: CASSPTGGSVYGYTF.

The J gene is TRBJ2-5, the V gene TRBV28, with 9 bases that match TRBD1. The junction had 2 bases not matched to a gene; V was cut back by 3 bases and J by 3 bases. The CDR3 runs to 14 residues. CDR1 and CDR2 (germline): MDHEN, SYDVKM. The CDR3 bases are TGTGCCAGCAGTTTGTGGGACAGGGAAGAGACCCAGTACTTC. This translates into CASSLWDREETQYF.

The chain uses TRBV4-2 and TRBJ1-2, with 7 bases that match TRBD1. Germline values: CDR1 LGHNA, CDR2 YNFKEQ. The trim removed 3 bases at V and 8 bases at J, leaving 12 bases unmatched. The CDR3 runs 15 residues. The CDR3 region has the DNA TGTGCCAGCAGCCACGAAGAGGGGGCTAGCAGCGGCTACACCTTC. Translation gives CASSHEEGASSGYTF.

The rearrangement links TRBV20-1 to TRBJ2-2; 8 bases line up with TRBD2. The CDR3 sequence is 14 residues long. Unmatched junction bases numbered 10, after V lost 6 bases and J lost 7 bases. CDR1 and CDR2 from the germline V gene are DFQATT and SNEGSKA (reference sequence). CDR3 loop: CSAQGLVDGGELFF. CDR3 bases: TGCAGTGCGCAGGGACTAGTGGATGGCGGGGAGCTGTTTTTT.

This clonotype was recorded many times. This sequence joins TRBV28 and TRBJ2-5; no definite D call. The tail of the sequence fits TRBJ2-3 better, so the J call may be wrong. This CDR3 has 11 amino acids. CDR1 MDHEN and CDR2 SYDVKM come from the germline V gene. The CDR3 DNA is TGTGCCAGCAGTTTGGGGAAGACGCAGTATTTT. Its protein product is CASSLGKTQYF.

This clonotype was counted a few times. CDR3 in amino acids: CASSPRGVISYNEQYF. The CDR3 DNA sequence: TGTGCCAGCAGCCCCCGGGGTGTCATATCCTACAATGAGCAGTACTTC. V usage is TRBV12-3 or TRBV12-4 and J usage is TRBJ2-1; D perhaps matches TRBD2 (5 bases). Gene TRBJ2-7 matches the end of the DNA better, so the J call may be wrong. CDR3 size: 16 residues.

The genes are TRBV19 and TRBJ1-2, with a tentative D call TRBD1 (5 bases). The CDR3 extends over 14 amino acids. Trimming removed 5 bases at V and 3 bases at J, with 13 bases between. Germline V CDR1 and CDR2: LNHDA, SQIVND (reference sequence). This CDR3 reads CASSLREFDYGYTF. The DNA for the CDR3 is TGTGCCAGTAGTCTCAGGGAGTTTGACTATGGCTACACCTTC.

The CDR3 loop is CASRPRDAESRTEAFF. CDR3 sequence (DNA): TGTGCCAGCAGACCCCGGGACGCCGAAAGCCGCACTGAAGCTTTCTTT. The chain is built from TRBV28 and TRBJ1-1, with a weak D call TRBD1 (5 bases). CDR3 length: 16 amino acids. V lost 6 bases to trimming and J lost 4 bases, with 21 bases between them. Germline assignment: CDR1 MDHEN and CDR2 SYDVKM.

This clonotype was counted only a few times. The chain couples TRBV7-9 to TRBJ2-3, with 9 bases aligning to TRBD2. Germline values: CDR1 SEHNR, CDR2 FQNEAQ (reference sequence). After removal of 2 bases from V and 0 bases from J, the junction contained 12 bases not matched to a gene. The CDR3 is 19 amino acids. DNA for the CDR3: TGTGCCAGCAGCTTACCACTTGTAGCGGGAGTGACTAGCACAGATACGCAGTATTTT. Its translation: CASSLPLVAGVTSTDTQYF.

This clonotype was seen only a few times. The CDR3 DNA sequence: TGCAGTGCTAGAGATAAGGGACTTATGGGGCTAGATTCCTACGAGCAGTACTTC. It is translated as CSARDKGLMGLDSYEQYF. This sequence joins TRBV20-1 and TRBJ2-7; TRBD2 might be the D (6 bases). This CDR3 region has 18 residues. Per the germline V gene, CDR1 is DFQATT and CDR2 is SNEGSKA (reference sequence). Trimming removed 0 bases from V and 1 base from J, with 22 bases in between.

This chain joins TRBV20-1 and TRBJ2-7, with 7 bases aligning to TRBD1. The assigned J gene may be wrong: the sequence end matches TRBJ2-5 better. The CDR3 length is 13 residues. Germline CDR1 and CDR2: DFQATT and SNEGSKA (reference sequence). CDR3 DNA sequence: TGCAGTGCACTCAAACAGGGGCGGGAGACCCAGTACTTC. Protein: CSALKQGRETQYF.

This sequence joins TRBV20-1 and TRBJ1-2; 10 bases are a match to TRBD1. The V segment lost 6 bases and the J segment 4 bases; nucleotides outside the gene matches: 8. The germline gives CDR1 DFQATT, CDR2 SNEGSKA (reference sequence). The CDR3 covers 14 residues. The CDR3 bases are TGCAGTGCCACAGGCGGGACAGGGGCCTATGGCTACACCTTC. Residues: CSATGGTGAYGYTF.

This clonotype was found many times. The chain couples TRBV12-3 or TRBV12-4 to TRBJ2-3; D gene uncertain. The V and J ends lost 0 bases and 3 bases respectively, with 13 bases between them. CDR3 length: 16 residues. The CDR3 DNA sequence: TGTGCCAGCAGTTTAGCGAATAGGGCATGGACAGATACGCAGTATTTT. It specifies CASSLANRAWTDTQYF.

A word on this clonotype: At one end the junction does not follow the germline gene, possibly because of a read error. The chain has TRBV28 and TRBJ1-6; D gene unclear. Germline V gene lookup returns CDR1 MDHEN and CDR2 SYDVKM. This CDR3 is 15 amino acids long. The CDR3 DNA follows: TGTGCCAGCAGTTTAACCACAGTTCAGTATTCACCCCCCCACTTT. This encodes CASSLTTVQYSPPHF.

The rearrangement links TRBV11-2 to TRBJ2-5, with D maybe TRBD1 (5 bases). V lost 3 bases and J lost 11, with 25 bases in between. The CDR3 has 16 residues. CDR1 SGHAT and CDR2 FQNNGV come from the germline V gene. For the CDR3, the DNA is TGTGCCAGCAGCTTTGAAGGGGCAAGCCTCTACAATGAGCAGTACTTC. Translated: CASSFEGASLYNEQYF.

The gene calls are TRBV12-3 or TRBV12-4 and TRBJ2-5; 11 nucleotides align to TRBD2. The CDR3 runs to 15 residues. V gave up 7 bases and J gave up 4 bases; unmatched junction bases: 8. The CDR3 DNA is TGTGCCAGCACCCAGATGGGACTAGCGGTAGAGACCCAGTACTTC. Encoded protein: CASTQMGLAVETQYF.

This clonotype was observed a few times. V gene TRBV27 combines with J gene TRBJ2-1; 7 bases match TRBD1. The V gene's germline CDR1 is MNHEY and CDR2 SMNVEV (reference sequence). This CDR3 has 15 residues. V lost 4 bases to trimming and J lost 4 bases; unmatched junction nucleotides: 7. The chain's CDR3 is CASSSQGEWYNEQFF. Written as DNA, the CDR3 is TGTGCCAGCAGTTCCCAGGGGGAATGGTACAATGAGCAGTTCTTC.

This clonotype appeared a few times. J is TRBJ2-1 and V is TRBV29-1, with D possibly being TRBD2 (6 bases). The CDR3 is 16 residues long. Germline V gives CDR1 SQVTM, CDR2 ANQGSEA. Trimming shortened V by 2 bases and J by 6 bases, and 20 bases separated the two germline ends. As DNA, the CDR3 is TGCAGCGTTGAAATCTCGTGGGGCGGGAAATTCAATGAGCAGTTCTTC. Translated, it gives CSVEISWGGKFNEQFF.

This clonotype has only a few counts. The chain employs TRBV9 and TRBJ2-7; D is ambiguous. Looked up from germline, CDR1 is SGDLS and CDR2 is YYNGEE. V lost 2 bases, J lost 2 bases, and 14 bases lay in between. The CDR3 consists of 15 residues. For the CDR3, the DNA is TGTGCCAGCAGCGTTGGTCTAAAGGGCACCTACGAGCAGTACTTC. This sequence encodes CASSVGLKGTYEQYF.

This clonotype was detected only a few times. The V and J genes are TRBV9 and TRBJ1-2; 8 bases match TRBD1. Germline V gene sequence: CDR1 SGDLS, CDR2 YYNGEE. V lost 0 bases and J lost 8; bases outside the gene matches: 6. This CDR3 contains 14 residues. The DNA of the CDR3 is TGTGCCAGCAGCGTAGACCAGGGGGCGAGGGGCTACACCTTC. Its translation is CASSVDQGARGYTF. Variable domain in full (rest from reference TRBV9 and TRBJ1-2): DSGVTQTPKHLITATGQRVTLRCSPRSGDLSVYWYQQSLDQGLQFLIQYYNGEERAKGNILERFSAQQFPDLHSELNLSSLELGDSALYFCASSVDQGARGYTFGSGTRLTVV.